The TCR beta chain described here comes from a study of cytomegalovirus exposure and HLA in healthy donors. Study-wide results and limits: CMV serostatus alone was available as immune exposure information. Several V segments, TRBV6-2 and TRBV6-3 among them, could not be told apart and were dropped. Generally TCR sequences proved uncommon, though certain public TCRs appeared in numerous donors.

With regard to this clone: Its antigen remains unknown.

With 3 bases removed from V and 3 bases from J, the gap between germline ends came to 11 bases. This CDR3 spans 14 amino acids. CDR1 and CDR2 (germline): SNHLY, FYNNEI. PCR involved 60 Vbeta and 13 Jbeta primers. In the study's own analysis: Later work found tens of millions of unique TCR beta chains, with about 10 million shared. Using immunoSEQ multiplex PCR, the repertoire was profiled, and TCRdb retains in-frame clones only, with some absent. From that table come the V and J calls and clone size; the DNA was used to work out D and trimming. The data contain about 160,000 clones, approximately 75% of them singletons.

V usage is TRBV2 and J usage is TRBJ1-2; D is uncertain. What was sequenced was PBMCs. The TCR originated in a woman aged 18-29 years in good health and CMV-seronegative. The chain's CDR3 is CASSDPGRDYGYTF. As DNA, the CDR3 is TGTGCCAGCAGTGATCCAGGTAGAGACTATGGCTACACCTTC. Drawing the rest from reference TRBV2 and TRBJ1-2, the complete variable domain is EPEVTQTPSHQVTQMGQEVILRCVPISNHLYFYWYRQILGQKVEFLVSFYNNEISEKSEIFDDQFSVERPDGSNFTLKIRSTKLEDSAMYFCASSDPGRDYGYTFGSGTRLTVV.